This entry concerns a single T cell receptor (beta chain). Unique molecular identifiers were attached to individual cDNA molecules. One entry per CDR3 protein results from TCRdb running MiXCR on the 5' RACE reads. The repertoire holds approximately 110,000 distinct CDR3 sequences, with around 14% as singletons. Trimming shortened V by 7 bases and J by 4 bases, and 4 bases separated the two germline ends. This CDR3 region has 10 residues. This sample is part of a study of early T cells in non-severe SARS-CoV-2 infection. Study information: Bulk RNA from unsorted whole blood was sequenced; chains were unpaired.

The V and J genes are TRBV12-3 or TRBV12-4 and TRBJ2-5; no clear D. Sequencing was done on a sample of whole blood. The clonotype was recovered from an adult who was a healthcare worker with PCR-confirmed SARS-CoV-2 infection or an uninfected control (not recorded which). The CDR3 DNA reads TGTGCCAGCATGGGAGAGACCCAGTACTTC. It yields the protein CASMGETQYF.